This passage covers 30 T cell receptor beta chains from one sample sequenced in a study of PD-1 blockade in classical Hodgkin lymphoma. Each patient experienced a relapse that followed autologous stem cell transplantation, and brentuximab vedotin exposure varied. Some clones are missing from TCRdb's copy, which holds only in-frame ones; the method was immunoSEQ multiplex PCR. The sample has 10,000 to 15,000 clones; 80% are singletons. Here the sequenced sample was peripheral blood mononuclear cells (PBMCs), taken at baseline. The receptor set was obtained from a human donor with classical Hodgkin lymphoma.

The chain recombines TRBV2 with TRBJ2-5; TRBD2 might be the D (5 bases). Germline CDR1 is SNHLY and CDR2 is FYNNEI. Trimming pared 5 bases from V and 1 base from J, leaving 8 bases between. The CDR3 is 13 residues long. The CDR3 reads CASSSSGQETQYF. In DNA form, the CDR3 reads TGTGCCAGCAGTTCCAGCGGCCAAGAGACCCAGTACTTC. The full variable domain, completed using reference TRBV2 and TRBJ2-5, is EPEVTQTPSHQVTQMGQEVILRCVPISNHLYFYWYRQILGQKVEFLVSFYNNEISEKSEIFDDQFSVERPDGSNFTLKIRSTKLEDSAMYFCASSSSGQETQYFGPGTRLLVL.

This clone was observed a handful of times. The chain uses TRBV19 and TRBJ1-2, with no clear D. The CDR3 length is 12 residues. V was pared by 3 bases and J by 8 bases, with 10 bases between. From germline, CDR1 is LNHDA and CDR2 SQIVND (reference sequence). The CDR3 DNA is TGTGCCAGTAGTATCAAGCCTGGAGGCTACACCTTC. Amino acid sequence: CASSIKPGGYTF.

J is TRBJ2-7 and V is TRBV6-1; D might be TRBD2 (5 bases). This CDR3 has 13 residues. CDR1 is MNHNS and CDR2 is SASEGT in the germline V gene. The ends were cut back, 5 bases at V and 5 bases at J, with 13 bases in the middle. The CDR3 region is CASSRTEVDEQYF. The CDR3, as DNA: TGTGCCAGCAGTAGGACGGAGGTTGACGAGCAGTACTTC.

This clone was seen a few times. The chain has TRBV5-6 and TRBJ1-1, with D possibly TRBD1 on 5 matching bases. CDR1 and CDR2 (germline): SGHDT, YYEEEE. V was pared by 3 bases and J by 7 bases, with 13 bases between. This CDR3 has 13 residues. The CDR3 sequence: CASSYSGTDEAFF. CDR3 DNA sequence: TGTGCCAGCAGCTACTCCGGGACGGATGAAGCTTTCTTT.

This chain uses TRBV27 with TRBJ2-1; TRBD1 matches 10 bases. V lost 5 bases and J lost 5; bases outside the gene matches: 9. This CDR3 spans 16 amino acids. Germline V gives CDR1 MNHEY, CDR2 SMNVEV (reference sequence). The DNA for the CDR3 is TGTGCCAGCAGTACCAAATACGGGACAGGGGACAATGAGCAGTTCTTC. It codes for CASSTKYGTGDNEQFF.

J is TRBJ2-1 and V is TRBV18; 10 nucleotides match TRBD2. Trimming removed 0 bases from V and 5 bases from J; junction bases left unmatched: 4. CDR1 and CDR2 (germline): KGHSH, LQKENI. The CDR3 loop spans 16 amino acids. CDR3 sequence (DNA): TGTGCCAGCTCACCACCCCCTAGCGGGAGTGACAATGAGCAGTTCTTC. It encodes CASSPPPSGSDNEQFF.

A single count supports this clone. This chain uses TRBV7-3 with TRBJ2-6, with D unclear. Germline assignment: CDR1 SGHTA and CDR2 FQGTGA. Trimming took off 2 bases at V and 2 bases at J, with 7 bases between the two ends. The CDR3 contains 15 residues. CDR3 loop: CASSLGRAGANVLTF. In DNA form, the CDR3 reads TGTGCCAGCAGCTTAGGCCGGGCTGGGGCCAACGTCCTGACTTTC.

The chain is built from TRBV19 and TRBJ1-1; D is ambiguous. Germline CDR1 reads LNHDA; CDR2 reads SQIVND (reference sequence). The V and J ends lost 1 base and 7 bases respectively, with 7 bases between them. The CDR3 sequence is 12 residues long. For the CDR3, the DNA is TGTGCCAGTAGTATAGCCGGAAGTGAAGCTTTCTTT. This sequence encodes CASSIAGSEAFF.

The chain links TRBV27 to TRBJ2-7, with D maybe TRBD1 (6 bases). Trimming pared 3 bases from V and 6 bases from J, leaving 9 bases between. This CDR3 spans 12 amino acids. CDR1 MNHEY and CDR2 SMNVEV come from the germline V gene (reference sequence). CDR3 in amino acids: CASSFVGGEQYF. The CDR3 nucleotides are TGTGCCAGCAGTTTCGTAGGGGGCGAGCAGTACTTC.

The CDR3 DNA is TGTGCCAGCAGCTTAAACCCAGGGGGCGTGGGTGGCTACACCTTC. Translated, it gives CASSLNPGGVGGYTF. The V and J genes are TRBV11-2 and TRBJ1-2; 8 nucleotides align to TRBD1. Unmatched junction bases numbered 9, after V lost 2 bases and J lost 7 bases. Per the germline V gene, CDR1 is SGHAT and CDR2 is FQNNGV. This CDR3 is 15 amino acids long. Looking up the rest from reference TRBV11-2 and TRBJ1-2 gives the full variable domain: EAGVAQSPRYKIIEKRQSVAFWCNPISGHATLYWYQQILGQGPKLLIQFQNNGVVDDSQLPKDRFSAERLKGVDSTLKIQPAKLEDSAVYLCASSLNPGGVGGYTFGSGTRLTVV.

V gene TRBV6-6 combines with J gene TRBJ1-1, with D hard to call. In germline, CDR1 is MNHNY, CDR2 SVGAGI (reference sequence). The CDR3 loop spans 14 amino acids. Trimming took off 5 bases at V and 1 base at J, with 11 bases between the two ends. CDR3 amino acids: CASSKTTANTEAFF. In DNA, the CDR3 is TGTGCCAGCAGTAAAACCACAGCGAACACTGAAGCTTTCTTT.

This chain joins TRBV5-1 and TRBJ2-3; 11 bases match TRBD2. With V trimmed by 5 bases and J by 4 bases, 6 bases remained unmatched. This CDR3 is 15 amino acids long. Germline assignment: CDR1 SGHRS and CDR2 YFSETQ. The CDR3 DNA is TGCGCCAGCAGAACGGGACTAGCGGTTTCAGATACGCAGTATTTT. Protein: CASRTGLAVSDTQYF.

V usage is TRBV7-4 and J usage is TRBJ2-2; TRBD2 matches 9 bases. The CDR3 runs to 17 residues. Germline V gives CDR1 SGHVT, CDR2 SQSDAQ. V shed 1 base and J 4 bases; nucleotides not matched to a gene: 7. The CDR3 here is CASSLGAGGPGTGELFF. The CDR3 region has the DNA TGTGCCAGCAGCTTAGGCGCGGGAGGGCCCGGCACCGGGGAGCTGTTTTTT.

The chain carries TRBV14 and TRBJ2-2; D gene unclear. The length of the CDR3 is 16 residues. The V gene lost 1 base and the J gene lost 1 base, with 10 bases spanning the gap. Germline lookup yields CDR1 SGHDN and CDR2 FVKESK. The CDR3 region is CASSQVSAWNTGELFF. The DNA of the CDR3 is TGTGCCAGCAGCCAAGTTTCAGCTTGGAACACCGGGGAGCTGTTTTTT.

The rearrangement joins TRBV6-1 to TRBJ2-7; 12 bases agree with TRBD1. CDR3 length equals 15 residues. Germline trimming cut 3 bases from V and 6 bases from J; bases unmatched to any gene: 6. CDR1 and CDR2 from the germline V gene are MNHNS and SASEGT. DNA of the CDR3: TGTGCCAGCAGTGATTTGGGACAGGGGGCAGCCGAGCAGTACTTC. Translated: CASSDLGQGAAEQYF.

This sequence joins TRBV10-1 and TRBJ1-2, with TRBD1 matching 9 bases. CDR1 WNHNN and CDR2 SYGVQD come from the germline V gene (reference sequence). The trim removed 0 bases at V and 3 bases at J, leaving 5 bases unmatched. The CDR3 is 16 amino acids. The CDR3 DNA reads as TGCGCCAGCAGTGAGTCCGGACAGGGGCGAGACTATGGCTACACCTTC. This gives the protein CASSESGQGRDYGYTF.

The V gene is TRBV28, the J gene TRBJ2-7; TRBD2 matches 14 bases. V shed 4 bases, J shed 6 bases, and the junction held 11 bases outside the gene matches. In germline, CDR1 is MDHEN, CDR2 SYDVKM. This CDR3 is 17 amino acids long. The CDR3 sequence: CASSSRGLAGVSAEQYF. The CDR3, as DNA: TGTGCCAGCAGTTCCCGGGGACTAGCGGGAGTCTCCGCCGAGCAGTACTTC. The full variable domain, with the rest looked up from reference TRBV28 and TRBJ2-7, is DVKVTQSSRYLVKRTGEKVFLECVQDMDHENMFWYRQDPGLGLRLIYFSYDVKMKEKGDIPEGYSVSREKKERFSLILESASTNQTSMYLCASSSRGLAGVSAEQYFGPGTRLTVT.

The CDR3 sequence: CSVALTGPGSGANVLTF. The CDR3 DNA reads as TGCAGCGTAGCCTTGACAGGCCCAGGCTCTGGGGCCAACGTCCTGACTTTC. The chain recombines TRBV29-1 with TRBJ2-6, with D perhaps matching TRBD1 (6 bases). Germline V gives CDR1 SQVTM, CDR2 ANQGSEA. Trimming cost V 6 bases and J 0 bases, with 18 bases left between them. There are 17 residues in the CDR3.

The chain uses TRBV5-1 and TRBJ2-5, with TRBD1 matching over 8 bases. Germline loops: CDR1 SGHRS, CDR2 YFSETQ. CDR3 length: 14 residues. V lost 4 bases to trimming and J lost 1 base; unmatched junction nucleotides: 3. The CDR3 loop is CASSLGTGQETQYF. CDR3 nucleotide sequence: TGCGCCAGCAGCCTAGGGACAGGCCAAGAGACCCAGTACTTC. Using reference TRBV5-1 and TRBJ2-5 for the parts outside the CDR3, the full variable domain is KAGVTQTPRYLIKTRGQQVTLSCSPISGHRSVSWYQQTPGQGLQFLFEYFSETQRNKGNFPGRFSGRQFSNSRSEMNVSTLELGDSALYLCASSLGTGQETQYFGPGTRLLVL.

This chain links TRBV19 with TRBJ2-1; TRBD1 might be the D (6 bases). The germline V gene encodes CDR1 LNHDA and CDR2 SQIVND (reference sequence). This CDR3 is 14 amino acids long. The ends were cut back, 1 base at V and 6 bases at J, with 10 bases in the middle. CDR3 in DNA: TGTGCCAGTAGTATAGGGGACACCTTCAATGAGCAGTTCTTC. This translates into CASSIGDTFNEQFF.

The chain joins TRBV10-3 to TRBJ2-3, with 9 bases lining up with TRBD1. The CDR3 length is 23 residues. Trimming removed 6 bases from V and 2 bases from J; junction bases left unmatched: 30. The germline V gene encodes CDR1 ENHRY and CDR2 SYGVKD. CDR3 amino acids: CAIRVTGQGGAGTLEEDTDTQYF. The CDR3 region has the DNA TGTGCCATCAGAGTTACGGGACAGGGTGGGGCAGGAACACTAGAGGAGGACACAGATACGCAGTATTTT.

The chain links TRBV5-1 to TRBJ1-4, with D maybe TRBD1 (5 bases). V lost 0 bases, J lost 5 bases, and 11 bases lay in between. This CDR3 is built from 15 residues. Germline CDR1 reads SGHRS; CDR2 reads YFSETQ. Here the CDR3 DNA reads TGCGCCAGCAGCTTGGCCGGGACTGTGAATGAAAAACTGTTTTTT. Residues: CASSLAGTVNEKLFF.

CDR3 amino acids: CAGQKTANTGELFF. For the CDR3, the DNA is TGTGCCGGACAAAAGACAGCGAACACCGGGGAGCTGTTTTTT. V and J are TRBV30 and TRBJ2-2; maybe TRBD1 (5 bases). CDR1 GTSNPN and CDR2 SVGIG come from the germline V gene (reference sequence). This CDR3 has 14 residues. The germline V and J ends were trimmed by 8 bases and 0 bases, with 13 bases remaining between them.

The V and J genes are TRBV9 and TRBJ1-6; 7 bases align to TRBD1. The CDR3 is 13 amino acids. The germline V gene has CDR1 SGDLS and CDR2 YYNGEE. V lost 2 bases, J lost 14 bases, and 7 bases stayed unmatched. CDR3 DNA sequence: TGTGCCAGCAGCGTCGTACAGGGGACCACCCTCCACTTT. This translates into CASSVVQGTTLHF.

This chain links TRBV7-9 with TRBJ1-5, with TRBD1 matching over 7 bases. The trim removed 2 bases at V and 15 bases at J, leaving 7 bases unmatched. The germline V gene has CDR1 SEHNR and CDR2 FQNEAQ (reference sequence). CDR3 length: 12 amino acids. CDR3 coding DNA: TGTGCCAGCAGCTTAACAGGGGAGGAATTGCATTTT. It yields the protein CASSLTGEELHF.

The rearrangement links TRBV5-1 to TRBJ2-1, with D perhaps TRBD1 (6 bases). Germline values: CDR1 SGHRS, CDR2 YFSETQ. Trimming shortened V by 5 bases and J by 6 bases, and 15 bases separated the two germline ends. The length of the CDR3 is 14 residues. CDR3 in amino acids: CASSLIQGSNEQFF. DNA for the CDR3: TGCGCCAGCAGTTTGATACAGGGCTCCAATGAGCAGTTCTTC.

V is TRBV6-1 and J is TRBJ2-1, with a weak D call TRBD2 (6 bases). Looked up from germline, CDR1 is MNHNS and CDR2 is SASEGT. The CDR3 is made up of 12 amino acids. The V end was cut by 6 bases, the J end by 12 bases, with 15 bases between. The CDR3 DNA follows: TGTGCCAGCAGGGGGACTGCGGAGCGGCAGTTCTTC. Its protein product is CASRGTAERQFF.

The rearrangement links TRBV6-1 to TRBJ2-1; 13 nucleotides line up with TRBD2. The CDR3 contains 14 residues. V gave up 6 bases and J gave up 9 bases; unmatched junction bases: 5. Germline loops: CDR1 MNHNS, CDR2 SASEGT. Here the CDR3 reads CASSGLAGVSEQFF. CDR3 DNA sequence: TGTGCCAGCAGCGGACTAGCGGGAGTCAGTGAGCAGTTCTTC.

The V call is TRBV6-8, the J call TRBJ1-2; D call uncertain. The CDR3 length is 11 residues. Deletions cut 3 bases from V and 9 bases from J, with 8 bases between. Per germline, CDR1 MNHGY and CDR2 SAAAGT. The CDR3 here is CASSYQESYTF. DNA for the CDR3: TGTGCCAGCAGTTATCAGGAAAGCTACACCTTC.

The chain couples TRBV2 to TRBJ2-1; the match to TRBD2 covers 10 bases. Trimming at V came to 6 bases and at J to 2 bases, leaving 4 bases not matched to a gene. CDR1 and CDR2 from the germline V gene are SNHLY and FYNNEI. The CDR3 is 15 amino acids. In DNA form, the CDR3 reads TGTGCCAGCAGGAGTGGACTAGCGGCCTACAATGAGCAGTTCTTC. Its translation: CASRSGLAAYNEQFF. Full variable domain (remainder filled in from reference TRBV2 and TRBJ2-1): EPEVTQTPSHQVTQMGQEVILRCVPISNHLYFYWYRQILGQKVEFLVSFYNNEISEKSEIFDDQFSVERPDGSNFTLKIRSTKLEDSAMYFCASRSGLAAYNEQFFGPGTRLTVL.